Listed below are T cell receptor beta chains from one sample, sequenced in a study of long-term antiretroviral therapy in people with HIV. TCRdb's copy holds only in-frame clones and misses some; the assay was immunoSEQ multiplex PCR. The table has approximately 47,000 clones, 84% seen once; the top ten hold approximately 3%. The material was unsorted PBMCs, obtained 0.8 years after starting antiretroviral therapy. These TCRs come from a woman younger than 30 with HIV. CDR3s include the opening cysteine and the closing phenylalanine or tryptophan. D genes are given only for firm matches. Expanded clones get a size class; other rows say once, few or many, or leave the size out.

clone_size j_call d_call v_call cdr3_nt cdr3_aa
NA TRBJ2-7 NA TRBV28 TGTGCCAGCAGTCACGGGCCACAGTGGCAGTACTTC CASSHGPQWQYF
NA TRBJ2-7 NA TRBV5-1 TGCGCCAGCAGTTACGACACGATCCCCTACGAGCAGTACTTC CASSYDTIPYEQYF
NA TRBJ1-5 NA TRBV27 TGTGCCAGCAGTTTTCAAAATCAGCCCCAGCATTTT CASSFQNQPQHF
NA TRBJ2-1 TRBD2 TRBV7-2 TGTGCCAGCAGCAAATTGGGACTAGCGACGGTGGACAATGAGCAGTTCTTC CASSKLGLATVDNEQFF
NA TRBJ1-1 TRBD1 TRBV4-3 TGCGCCAGCAGCCAAGGGGACAGACTGAACACTGAAGCTTTCTTT CASSQGDRLNTEAFF
NA TRBJ2-3 TRBD2 TRBV9 TGTGCCAGCAGCCCCCGGGTAGCGGGAGGAGGGGGACCCACAGATACGCAGTATTTT CASSPRVAGGGGPTDTQYF
NA TRBJ2-7 NA TRBV18 TGTGCCAGCTCACCAAGGGACCCAGGAAGGGGTGAGCAGTACTTC CASSPRDPGRGEQYF
NA TRBJ2-2 TRBD2 TRBV2 TGTGCCAGCAGTGAAACAGCTAGCGGGAGGCCGAACACCGGGGAGCTGTTTTTT CASSETASGRPNTGELFF
NA TRBJ2-1 TRBD1 TRBV14 TGTGCCAGCAGCTTACATTGGGACAGGATTACCTACAATGAGCAGTTCTTC CASSLHWDRITYNEQFF
NA TRBJ1-5 TRBD1 TRBV7-2 TGTGCCAGTACCGGGACAGGGAGTAATGGGCCCCAGCATTTT CASTGTGSNGPQHF
NA TRBJ2-7 NA TRBV27 TGTGCCAGCAGTTTTTCTCGTTCCGAGCAGTACTTC CASSFSRSEQYF
NA TRBJ1-1 NA TRBV14 TGTGCCAGCAGCCAAGATCTGGGTAAGGCTGAAGCTTTCTTT CASSQDLGKAEAFF
NA TRBJ2-3 NA TRBV5-1 TGCGCCAGCAGCTTGGAACAGTCTAGCACAGATACGCAGTATTTT CASSLEQSSTDTQYF
NA TRBJ2-7 TRBD2 TRBV9 TGTGCCAGCAGCGTAGCTAGCGGACCCTACGAGCAGTACTTC CASSVASGPYEQYF
few TRBJ2-7 NA TRBV5-4 TGTGCCAGCAGCTTGGCCCCCTACGAGCAGTACTTC CASSLAPYEQYF
NA TRBJ1-5 NA TRBV6-1 TGTGCCAGCAGTGGTGGGGCATTGGGCAATCAGCCCCAGCATTTT CASSGGALGNQPQHF
NA TRBJ2-7 TRBD2 TRBV11-2 TGTGCCAGCAGCTTAGGTAGCGGGCCTAGGGAGCAGTACTTC CASSLGSGPREQYF
NA TRBJ1-1 NA TRBV6-5 TGTGCCAGCAGTTACACAGGTACTACCACTGAAGCTTTCTTT CASSYTGTTTEAFF
few TRBJ2-1 NA TRBV7-8 TGTGCCAGCAGCTCGGAGTTTGAGCAGTTCTTC CASSSEFEQFF
NA TRBJ2-5 NA TRBV25-1 TGTGCCAGCAGTGAATTTGGAGGATTTCAAGAGACCCAGTACTTC CASSEFGGFQETQYF
NA TRBJ2-1 NA TRBV9 TGTGCCAGCAGCGCAGGGACGACTACGCCCTACAATGAGCAGTTCTTC CASSAGTTTPYNEQFF
NA TRBJ2-7 TRBD2 TRBV7-2 TGTGCCAGCACGCGGGAGGGCCCCTACGAGCAGTACTTC CASTREGPYEQYF
NA TRBJ1-2 NA TRBV6-6 TGTGCCAGCAGTCCTAGTTTAGGCTACACCTTC CASSPSLGYTF
once TRBJ2-1 NA TRBV7-3 TGTGCCAGCAGCTTGGGTAATGAGCAGTTCTTC CASSLGNEQFF
NA TRBJ1-4 NA TRBV5-8 TGTGCCAGCAGCTTGTATGGGACTAATGAAAAACTGTTTTTT CASSLYGTNEKLFF
NA TRBJ1-1 TRBD1 TRBV25-1 TGTGCCAGCAGGGTGAGGACAGGGGGGATAGCTTTCTTT CASRVRTGGIAFF
NA TRBJ2-1 TRBD1 TRBV10-3 TGTGCCATCAGGGGACAGGTTTATGAGCAGTTCTTC CAIRGQVYEQFF
NA TRBJ2-3 TRBD2 TRBV9 TGTGCCAGCAGCGTTAGCGGGAGAAGCACAGATACGCAGTATTTT CASSVSGRSTDTQYF
NA TRBJ2-2 TRBD2 TRBV7-9 TGTGCCAGCATCGATAGCGGGGGTTCGAACACCGGGGAGCTGTTTTTT CASIDSGGSNTGELFF
few TRBJ1-2 NA TRBV5-6 TGTGCCAGCAGCTGGGGTACAGGGTACGGCTACACCTTC CASSWGTGYGYTF
few TRBJ1-2 NA TRBV15 TGTGCCACCAGCAGAGGGCAGGGGCACCGCGGCTACACCTTC CATSRGQGHRGYTF
once TRBJ1-3 NA TRBV7-3 TGTGCCAGCAGCTTAACGCCGGGGTCTGGAAACACCATATATTTT CASSLTPGSGNTIYF
NA TRBJ1-4 NA TRBV27 TGTGCCAGCATGGAGGGTGAAAAACTGTTTTTT CASMEGEKLFF
NA TRBJ2-3 NA TRBV28 TGTGCCAGCAGTTTAGAACCGCTAGGAGGCTCTAGCACAGATACGCAGTATTTT CASSLEPLGGSSTDTQYF
NA TRBJ2-7 TRBD2 TRBV7-2 TGTGCCAGCAGCTCACAGGGACTAGCGGGAGGGCCCGAGCAGTACTTC CASSSQGLAGGPEQYF
NA TRBJ2-2 NA TRBV7-9 TGTGCCAGCAGCTTACTTGTAGGGACGAACACCGGGGAGCTGTTTTTT CASSLLVGTNTGELFF
NA TRBJ2-7 NA TRBV5-5 TGTGCCAGCAGCTTGAACCCCTTGGACTACGAGCAGTACTTC CASSLNPLDYEQYF
NA TRBJ1-3 NA TRBV9 TGTGCCAGCAGCGTAGGGGTCGGCACCATATATTTT CASSVGVGTIYF